The present T cell receptor (beta chain) was sequenced within a study of CD8 T cells in ankylosing spondylitis. General observations from the study: Significant enrichment of disease-linked clones was reported in matched ankylosing spondylitis synovial fluid. Blood of patients with ankylosing spondylitis appeared to be characterized by a TCR beta motif of several highly homologous variants. Some motif variants had been reported before (in reactive arthritis synovial fluid and blood).

Trimming took off 0 bases at V and 3 bases at J, with 9 bases between the two ends. Looked up from germline, CDR1 is SGHRS and CDR2 is YFSETQ. The length of the CDR3 is 14 residues. This clonotype was detected a few times. The antigen is undetermined. With molecular barcodes, quantitative 5'-RACE was used to make the TCR beta libraries. TCRdb re-analysed the 5' RACE reads in MiXCR, keeping a single row per CDR3 protein. The profile covers fewer than 250,000 distinct CDR3 sequences, with roughly 10% appearing a single time and less than 3% taken by the ten largest. Specimen: blood, either unsorted or a sorted T cell fraction (not recorded which). The receptor was isolated from a male donor with ankylosing spondylitis or in good health (not recorded which). The chain couples TRBV5-1 to TRBJ2-5; D is perhaps TRBD2 (6 bases). CDR3 sequence (DNA): TGCGCCAGCAGCTTGGGGGACTCGGAAGAGACCCAGTACTTC. Its protein is CASSLGDSEETQYF.